This TCR beta chain was captured by sequencing in a study of Graves' ophthalmopathy and Graves' hyperthyroidism. Beta-chain TCR CDR3 regions were amplified from RNA transcripts. First-round RT-PCR used HTBI primers; second-round multiplex PCR followed. TCRdb re-derived calls from the multiplex PCR reads in MiXCR, one entry per CDR3 protein. Of approximately 540,000 distinct CDR3 sequences in the sample, under 40% were seen once. Whole-study findings and limits: Ophthalmopathy progression prediction by the model yielded a sensitivity of about 71% and a specificity of 72.22%.

The evidence that diagnosis relied on was clinical symptoms, serum thyroxine, TRAb, thyroid ultrasound and orbital computed tomography. The CDR3 consists of 17 residues. V dropped 3 bases and J dropped 5; count of bases not matched to a gene: 12. This clonotype has a count of ten or more. The antigen is unknown. This sequence was found in an adult man with Graves' hyperthyroidism. The sequenced material came from peripheral blood or thyroid tissue (not recorded which). V is TRBV12-3 or TRBV12-4 and J is TRBJ1-5; 8 nucleotides align to TRBD1. The CDR3: CASSLALSGGADQPQHF. The CDR3 DNA follows: TGTGCCAGCAGTTTGGCCCTCTCAGGGGGCGCGGATCAGCCCCAGCATTTT.